This T cell receptor beta chain was sequenced for a study of blood T cell repertoires in COVID-19. Study as a whole: Spain, Italy and the United States supplied samples that represented acute and convalescent COVID-19. PBMCs, B-cell-depleted T cells, or T cells were the source of the cDNA or gDNA that made up the material.

Per the study methods: From reference gene primer amplification, estimates of nucleated cell counts were derived. The repertoire was sequenced with immunoSEQ multiplex PCR; TCRdb's copy has only in-frame clones and lacks some. D and trimming were read from the DNA, whereas the V and J calls and clone size are those reported in that table. The table includes a few hundred thousand clones, more than 80% detected once. Germline V gene sequence: CDR1 LNHDA, CDR2 SQIVND (reference sequence). The length of the CDR3 is 13 residues. Trimming took 10 bases from V and 4 from J; bases not matched to a gene: 9. Seattle patients were enrolled while actively infected and followed longitudinally. The table lists this clone with a few counts.

This clonotype originated in a woman aged 50 to 60 with COVID-19, enrolled during active disease. Sequences were obtained from peripheral blood. This rearrangement joins TRBV19 to TRBJ1-1; 7 nucleotides line up with TRBD1. The chain's CDR3 is CATKPTGITEAFF. The CDR3 region has the DNA TGTGCCACCAAACCGACAGGGATCACTGAAGCTTTCTTT. The whole variable domain, remainder taken from reference TRBV19 and TRBJ1-1, is DGGITQSPKYLFRKEGQNVTLSCEQNLNHDAMYWYRQDPGQGLRLIYYSQIVNDFQKGDIAEGYSVSREKKESFPLTVTSAQKNPTAFYLCATKPTGITEAFFGQGTRLTVV.